These 12 T cell receptor beta chains originate from one sample sequenced in a study of blood T cell repertoires in COVID-19. Assay used: immunoSEQ multiplex PCR; TCRdb lists only in-frame clones, some missing. The sample lists approximately 470,000 clones; roughly 90% were seen once. Sequenced material: PBMCs or T cells enriched from blood (not recorded which). These receptors originate from a young woman who had recovered from COVID-19.

This chain joins TRBV6-5 and TRBJ2-1; 7 positions match TRBD2. The V segment lost 10 bases and the J segment 4 bases; nucleotides outside the gene matches: 7. The V gene's germline CDR1 is MNHEY and CDR2 SVGAGI. This CDR3 has 13 amino acids. The DNA of the CDR3 is TGTGCCACCGAGGCGGGGGAGTACAATGAGCAGTTCTTC. This gives the protein CATEAGEYNEQFF.

The rearrangement links TRBV15 to TRBJ2-1, with 9 positions matching TRBD2. The CDR3 is 16 residues long. Trimming removed 2 bases from V and 10 bases from J; junction bases left unmatched: 12. The germline V gene has CDR1 LNHNV and CDR2 YYDKDF (reference sequence). DNA for the CDR3: TGTGCCACCAGCAGACAGACTCGCGGGGGGGCCGGGGAGCAGTTCTTC. Translated, it gives CATSRQTRGGAGEQFF.

The chain combines TRBV28 with TRBJ2-3, with D possibly TRBD1 on 6 matching bases. V was trimmed by 4 bases and J by 0 bases, leaving 11 bases between them. The germline V gene encodes CDR1 MDHEN and CDR2 SYDVKM. The CDR3 is 15 amino acids. DNA of the CDR3: TGTGCCAGCAGTTCTAACAGGGCTAGCACAGATACGCAGTATTTT. Its translation is CASSSNRASTDTQYF.

The chain carries TRBV12-5 and TRBJ2-7; 8 bases fit TRBD1. V lost 6 bases, J lost 5 bases, and 9 bases stayed unmatched. This CDR3 region has 14 residues. CDR1 is LGHNT and CDR2 is FRNRAP in the germline V gene. The CDR3: CASGPTGEAHEQYF. Here the CDR3 DNA reads TGTGCTAGTGGCCCGACAGGGGAGGCCCACGAGCAGTACTTC.

The gene calls are TRBV12-3 or TRBV12-4 and TRBJ1-6; maybe TRBD1 (5 bases). V was cut by 0 bases and J by 10 bases, with 7 bases left in between. CDR3 length: 13 amino acids. CDR3 sequence reads: CASSLADRSPLHF. CDR3 coding DNA: TGTGCCAGCAGTTTAGCTGACAGATCACCCCTCCACTTT.

The rearrangement links TRBV3-1 (or the pseudogene TRBV3-2) to TRBJ1-6; D is uncertain. The germline V and J ends were trimmed by 7 bases and 8 bases, with 15 bases remaining between them. This CDR3 is 14 amino acids long. Germline V gene sequence: CDR1 LGHDT, CDR2 YNNKEL (reference sequence). The CDR3 sequence: CASTPVGRDSPLHF. Written as DNA, the CDR3 is TGTGCCAGCACCCCCGTTGGGCGGGATTCACCCCTCCACTTT.

This clone was found once. The chain is built from TRBV24-1 and TRBJ2-7, with D possibly TRBD1 on 6 matching bases. V lost 9 bases, J lost 7 bases, and 15 bases lay in between. The CDR3 has 12 residues. The germline CDR1 and CDR2 sequences are KGHDR and SFDVKD. For the CDR3, the DNA is TGTGCCACCGGAGGTGGGGGCCTAGAGCAGTACTTC. Translating it yields CATGGGGLEQYF.

This clone came up once. This chain uses TRBV11-2 with TRBJ2-7; 9 nucleotides agree with TRBD2. Germline V lookup: CDR1 SGHAT, CDR2 FQNNGV. This CDR3 comprises 12 residues. The trim removed 6 bases at V and 7 bases at J, leaving 4 bases unmatched. DNA of the CDR3: TGTGCCAGCAGGCGCACTAGCGGGGAGCAGTACTTC. As protein: CASRRTSGEQYF.

The genes are TRBV30 and TRBJ2-3; 8 nucleotides agree with TRBD1. There are 13 residues in the CDR3. Trimming cost V 5 bases and J 3 bases; bases outside gene matches: 4. Germline CDR1 is GTSNPN and CDR2 is SVGIG (reference sequence). The CDR3 nucleotides read TGTGCCTGGGACAGGGGTTTAACAGATACGCAGTATTTT. Translation gives CAWDRGLTDTQYF. Based on the CDR3 plus reference TRBV30 and TRBJ2-3, the full variable domain is SQTIHQWPATLVQPVGSPLSLECTVEGTSNPNLYWYRQAAGRGLQLLFYSVGIGQISSEVPQNLSASRPQDRQFILSSKKLLLSDSGFYLCAWDRGLTDTQYFGPGTRLTVL.

The genes are TRBV11-2 and TRBJ2-2; weak D call: TRBD2 (5 bases). Between the trimmed V and J ends, which lost 4 bases and 4 bases, there was a span of 13 bases. Germline V gives CDR1 SGHAT, CDR2 FQNNGV. The CDR3 totals 15 residues. CDR3: CASSYRAEGTGELFF. CDR3 DNA sequence: TGTGCCAGCAGCTACCGGGCTGAGGGCACCGGGGAGCTGTTTTTT.

This chain links TRBV5-1 with TRBJ2-5, with 12 bases aligning to TRBD1. This CDR3 has 18 amino acids. Trimming cost V 0 bases and J 5 bases; bases outside gene matches: 11. Germline lookup yields CDR1 SGHRS and CDR2 YFSETQ. The CDR3 loop reads CASSLEGQGASGRETQYF. The CDR3 DNA follows: TGCGCCAGCAGCTTGGAGGGACAGGGGGCATCCGGAAGGGAGACCCAGTACTTC. Full variable domain (remainder filled in from reference TRBV5-1 and TRBJ2-5): KAGVTQTPRYLIKTRGQQVTLSCSPISGHRSVSWYQQTPGQGLQFLFEYFSETQRNKGNFPGRFSGRQFSNSRSEMNVSTLELGDSALYLCASSLEGQGASGRETQYFGPGTRLLVL.

The sample holds a few counts of this clone. The chain uses TRBV6-5 and TRBJ1-1; the D is unclear. Germline lookup yields CDR1 MNHEY and CDR2 SVGAGI. The CDR3 sequence is 12 residues long. The ends were cut back, 0 bases at V and 7 bases at J, with 6 bases in the middle. The CDR3 sequence: CASSYSRDEAFF. The CDR3 nucleotides are TGTGCCAGCAGTTACTCGCGCGATGAAGCTTTCTTT.